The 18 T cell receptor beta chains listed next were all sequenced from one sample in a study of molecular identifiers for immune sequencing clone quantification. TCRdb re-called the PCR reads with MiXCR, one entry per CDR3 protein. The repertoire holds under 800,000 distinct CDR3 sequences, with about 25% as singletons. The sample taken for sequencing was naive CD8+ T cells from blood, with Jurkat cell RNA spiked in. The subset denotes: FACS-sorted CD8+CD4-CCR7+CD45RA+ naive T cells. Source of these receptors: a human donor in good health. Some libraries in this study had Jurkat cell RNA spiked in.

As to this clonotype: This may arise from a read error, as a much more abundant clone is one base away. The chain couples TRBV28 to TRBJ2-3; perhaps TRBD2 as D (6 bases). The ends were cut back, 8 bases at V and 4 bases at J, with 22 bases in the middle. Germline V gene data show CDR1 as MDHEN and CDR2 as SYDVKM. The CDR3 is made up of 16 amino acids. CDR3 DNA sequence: TGTGCCAGCGCCCCTACGGGACTCCATGCGCCAGATACGCAGTATTTT. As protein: CASAPTGLHAPDTQYF.

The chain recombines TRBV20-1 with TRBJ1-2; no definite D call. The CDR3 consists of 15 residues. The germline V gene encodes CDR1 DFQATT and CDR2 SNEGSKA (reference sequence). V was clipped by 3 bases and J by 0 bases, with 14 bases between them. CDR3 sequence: CSASEWPGTNYGYTF. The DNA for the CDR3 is TGCAGTGCTAGCGAGTGGCCAGGTACTAACTATGGCTACACCTTC.

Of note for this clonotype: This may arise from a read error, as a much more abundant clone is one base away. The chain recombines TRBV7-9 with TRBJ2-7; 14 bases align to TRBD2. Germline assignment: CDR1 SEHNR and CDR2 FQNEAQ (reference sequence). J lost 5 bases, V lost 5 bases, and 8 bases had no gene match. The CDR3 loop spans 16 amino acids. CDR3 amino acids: CASSMGLAGEFNEQYF. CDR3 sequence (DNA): TGTGCCAGCAGCATGGGACTAGCGGGGGAGTTCAACGAGCAGTACTTC.

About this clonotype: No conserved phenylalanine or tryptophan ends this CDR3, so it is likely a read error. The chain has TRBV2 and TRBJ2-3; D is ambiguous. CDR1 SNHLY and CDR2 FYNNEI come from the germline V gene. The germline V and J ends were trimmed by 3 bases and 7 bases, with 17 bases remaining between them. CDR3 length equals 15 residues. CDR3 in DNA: TGTGCCAGCAGTGATGGGGAACAGCCTACACATACGCAGTATCTT. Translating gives CASSDGEQPTHTQYL.

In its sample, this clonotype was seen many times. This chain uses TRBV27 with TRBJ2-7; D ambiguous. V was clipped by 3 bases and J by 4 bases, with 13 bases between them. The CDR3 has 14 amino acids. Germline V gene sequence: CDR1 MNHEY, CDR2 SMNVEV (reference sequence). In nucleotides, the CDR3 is TGTGCCAGCAGTTTTGGAACAGCAAGATACGAGCAGTACTTC. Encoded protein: CASSFGTARYEQYF.

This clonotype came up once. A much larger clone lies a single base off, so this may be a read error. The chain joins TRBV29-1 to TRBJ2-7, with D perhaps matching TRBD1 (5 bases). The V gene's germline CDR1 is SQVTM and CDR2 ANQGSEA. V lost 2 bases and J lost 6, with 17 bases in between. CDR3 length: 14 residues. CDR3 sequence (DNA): TGCAGCGTTGAATGGGCAGGGTCTCCCTGCGAGCAGTACTTC. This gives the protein CSVEWAGSPCEQYF.

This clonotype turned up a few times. The CDR3 nucleotides read TGCGCCAGCAGCCAAGAGGTCGGCTACATAAAGTACAATGAGCAGTTCTTC. Translation gives CASSQEVGYIKYNEQFF. This rearrangement joins TRBV4-1 to TRBJ2-1, with no clear D. Looked up from germline, CDR1 is MGHRA and CDR2 is YSYEKL. V lost 0 bases and J lost 4, with 16 bases in between. The CDR3 totals 17 residues.

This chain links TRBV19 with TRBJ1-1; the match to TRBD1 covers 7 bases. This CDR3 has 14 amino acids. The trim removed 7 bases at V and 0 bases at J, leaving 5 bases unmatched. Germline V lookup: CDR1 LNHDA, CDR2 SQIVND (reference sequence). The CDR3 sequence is CASTGTALNTEAFF. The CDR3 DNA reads TGTGCCAGTACGGGGACAGCCCTGAACACTGAAGCTTTCTTT.

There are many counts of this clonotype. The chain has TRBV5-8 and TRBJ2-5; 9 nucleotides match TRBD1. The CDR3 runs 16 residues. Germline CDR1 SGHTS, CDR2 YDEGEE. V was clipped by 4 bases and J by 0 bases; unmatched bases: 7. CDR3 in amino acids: CASSPGTGPHQETQYF. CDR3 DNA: TGTGCCAGCAGCCCCGGGACAGGGCCACACCAAGAGACCCAGTACTTC.

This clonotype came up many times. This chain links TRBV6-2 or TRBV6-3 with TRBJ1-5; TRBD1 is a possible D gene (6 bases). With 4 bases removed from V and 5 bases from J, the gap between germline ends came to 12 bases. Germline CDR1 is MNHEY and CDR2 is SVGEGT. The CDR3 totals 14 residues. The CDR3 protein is CASSFAGADQPQHF. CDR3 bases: TGTGCCAGCAGTTTCGCGGGGGCCGATCAGCCCCAGCATTTT.

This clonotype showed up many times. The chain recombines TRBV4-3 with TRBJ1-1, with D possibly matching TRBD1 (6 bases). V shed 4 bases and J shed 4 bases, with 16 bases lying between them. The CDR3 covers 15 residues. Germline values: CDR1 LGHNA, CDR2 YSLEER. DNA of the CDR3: TGCGCCAGCAGCCCATGGGAAGGGGGTGGCACTGAAGCTTTCTTT. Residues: CASSPWEGGGTEAFF.

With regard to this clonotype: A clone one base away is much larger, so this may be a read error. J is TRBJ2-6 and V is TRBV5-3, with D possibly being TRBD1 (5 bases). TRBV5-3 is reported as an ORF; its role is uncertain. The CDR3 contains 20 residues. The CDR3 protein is CASSLAPDWKSSSGANVLIF. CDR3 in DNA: TGTGCCAGCAGCTTGGCCCCCGACTGGAAATCGAGCTCTGGGGCCAACGTCCTGATTTTC.

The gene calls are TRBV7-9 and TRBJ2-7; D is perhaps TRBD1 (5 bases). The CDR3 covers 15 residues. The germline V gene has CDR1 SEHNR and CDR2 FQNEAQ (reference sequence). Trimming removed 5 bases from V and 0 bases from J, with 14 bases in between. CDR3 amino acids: CASSLEQVLSYEQYF. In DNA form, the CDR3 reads TGTGCCAGCAGCCTGGAACAGGTCCTCTCCTACGAGCAGTACTTC.

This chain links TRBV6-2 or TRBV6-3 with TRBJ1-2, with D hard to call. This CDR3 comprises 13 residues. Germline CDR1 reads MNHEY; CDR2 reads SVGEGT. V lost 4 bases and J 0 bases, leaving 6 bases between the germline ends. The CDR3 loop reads CASSWDPNYGYTF. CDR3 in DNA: TGTGCCAGCAGTTGGGATCCTAACTATGGCTACACCTTC.

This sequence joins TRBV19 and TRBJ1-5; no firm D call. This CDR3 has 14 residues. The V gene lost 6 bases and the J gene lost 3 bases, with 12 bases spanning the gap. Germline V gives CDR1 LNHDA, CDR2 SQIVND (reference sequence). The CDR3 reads CASSILSNNQPQHF. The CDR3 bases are TGTGCCAGTAGCATCCTCAGCAACAATCAGCCCCAGCATTTT. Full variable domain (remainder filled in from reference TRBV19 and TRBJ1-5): DGGITQSPKYLFRKEGQNVTLSCEQNLNHDAMYWYRQDPGQGLRLIYYSQIVNDFQKGDIAEGYSVSREKKESFPLTVTSAQKNPTAFYLCASSILSNNQPQHFGDGTRLSIL.

CDR3 sequence: CASSHRCLGVNTEAFF. CDR3 coding DNA: TGTGCCAGCAGCCACAGGTGTTTAGGCGTGAACACTGAAGCTTTCTTT. This chain joins TRBV3-2 and TRBJ1-1. TRBV3-2 is a listed pseudogene. There are 16 residues in the CDR3.

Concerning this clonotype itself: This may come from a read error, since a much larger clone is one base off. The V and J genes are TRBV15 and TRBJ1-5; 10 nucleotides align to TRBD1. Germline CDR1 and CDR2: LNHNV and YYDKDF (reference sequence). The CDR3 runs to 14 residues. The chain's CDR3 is CATSGQGGNRPQHF. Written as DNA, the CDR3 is TGTGCCACCAGCGGACAGGGGGGCAATCGGCCCCAGCATTTT.

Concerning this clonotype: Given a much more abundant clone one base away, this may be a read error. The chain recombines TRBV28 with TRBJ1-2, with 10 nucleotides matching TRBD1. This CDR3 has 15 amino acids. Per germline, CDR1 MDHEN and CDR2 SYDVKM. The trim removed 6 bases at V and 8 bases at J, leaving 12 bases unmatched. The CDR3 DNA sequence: TGTGCCAGCAGCACCGGGACAGGGGCTCTCATGGGCTACACCTTC. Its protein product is CASSTGTGALMGYTF.